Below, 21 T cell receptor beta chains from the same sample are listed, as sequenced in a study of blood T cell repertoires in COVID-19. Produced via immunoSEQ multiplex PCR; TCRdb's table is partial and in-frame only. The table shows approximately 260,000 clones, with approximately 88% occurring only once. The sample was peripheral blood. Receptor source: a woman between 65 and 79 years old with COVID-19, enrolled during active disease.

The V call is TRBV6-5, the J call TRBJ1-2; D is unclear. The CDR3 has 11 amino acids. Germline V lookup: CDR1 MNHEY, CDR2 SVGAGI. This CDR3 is CVAGIDYGYTF. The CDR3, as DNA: TGTGTAGCGGGGATAGACTATGGCTACACCTTC.

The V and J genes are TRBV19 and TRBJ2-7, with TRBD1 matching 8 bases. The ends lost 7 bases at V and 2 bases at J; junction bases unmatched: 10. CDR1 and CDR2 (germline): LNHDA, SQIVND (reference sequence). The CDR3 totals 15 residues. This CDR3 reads CASNTGTGATYEQYF. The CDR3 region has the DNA TGTGCCAGTAACACCGGGACAGGCGCTACCTACGAGCAGTACTTC.

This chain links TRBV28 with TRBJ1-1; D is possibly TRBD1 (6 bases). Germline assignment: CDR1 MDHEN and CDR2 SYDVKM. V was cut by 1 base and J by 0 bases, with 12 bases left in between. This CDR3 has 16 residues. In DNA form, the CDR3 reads TGTGCCAGCAGTTTATTTGGGGGCCGCCTGAACACTGAAGCTTTCTTT. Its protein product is CASSLFGGRLNTEAFF.

CDR3 region: CASRLAVSTDTQYF. The CDR3 nucleotides are TGTGCCAGTAGACTAGCGGTTAGCACAGATACGCAGTATTTT. The V call is TRBV19, the J call TRBJ2-3; TRBD2 matches at 8 bases. The CDR3 spans 14 residues. Germline V CDR1 and CDR2: LNHDA, SQIVND (reference sequence). V gave up 6 bases and J gave up 0 bases; unmatched junction bases: 2.

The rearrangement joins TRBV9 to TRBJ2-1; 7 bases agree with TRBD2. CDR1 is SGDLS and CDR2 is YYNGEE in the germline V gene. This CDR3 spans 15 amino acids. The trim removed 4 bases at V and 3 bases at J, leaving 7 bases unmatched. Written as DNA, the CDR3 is TGTGCCAGCAGCCCACGGGAGGCCCTCTACAATGAGCAGTTCTTC. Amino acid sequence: CASSPREALYNEQFF.

CDR3 coding DNA: TGCGCCAGCAGCTTCTCGATAGCGGTCTCTGTGGAGACCCAGTACTTC. It specifies CASSFSIAVSVETQYF. The V and J genes are TRBV5-1 and TRBJ2-5; weak D call: TRBD2 (6 bases). The ends were cut back, 2 bases at V and 5 bases at J, with 19 bases in the middle. This CDR3 is 16 amino acids long. Germline CDR1 SGHRS, CDR2 YFSETQ. Drawing the rest from reference TRBV5-1 and TRBJ2-5, the complete variable domain is KAGVTQTPRYLIKTRGQQVTLSCSPISGHRSVSWYQQTPGQGLQFLFEYFSETQRNKGNFPGRFSGRQFSNSRSEMNVSTLELGDSALYLCASSFSIAVSVETQYFGPGTRLLVL.

As DNA, the CDR3 is TGTGCCAGCAGCCAGGGCGTCCTGGACACCGGGGAGCTGTTTTTT. Encoded protein: CASSQGVLDTGELFF. This sequence joins TRBV6-5 and TRBJ2-2, with a weak D call TRBD1 (5 bases). V dropped 6 bases and J dropped 3 bases, with 14 bases sitting between them. Germline CDR1 is MNHEY and CDR2 is SVGAGI. The CDR3 runs 15 residues.

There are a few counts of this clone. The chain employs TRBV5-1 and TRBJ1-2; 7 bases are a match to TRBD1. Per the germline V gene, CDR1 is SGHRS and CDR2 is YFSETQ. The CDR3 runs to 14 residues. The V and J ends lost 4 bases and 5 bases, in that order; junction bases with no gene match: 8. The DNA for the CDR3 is TGCGCCAGCAGCGTGACAGGGTACGGGTATGGCTACACCTTC. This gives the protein CASSVTGYGYGYTF.

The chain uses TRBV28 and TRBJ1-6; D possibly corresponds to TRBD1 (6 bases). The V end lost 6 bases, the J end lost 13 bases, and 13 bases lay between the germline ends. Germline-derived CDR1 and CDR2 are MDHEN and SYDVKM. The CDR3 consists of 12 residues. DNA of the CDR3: TGTGCCAGCAGCCTGACAGGTTTGCCCCTCCACTTT. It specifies CASSLTGLPLHF.

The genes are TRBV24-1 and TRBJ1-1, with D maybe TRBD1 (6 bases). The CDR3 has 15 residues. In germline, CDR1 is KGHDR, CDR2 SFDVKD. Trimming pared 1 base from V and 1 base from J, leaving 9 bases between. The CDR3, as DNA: TGTGCCACCAGTGATTTTTCGGGACAGAACACTGAAGCTTTCTTT. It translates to CATSDFSGQNTEAFF.

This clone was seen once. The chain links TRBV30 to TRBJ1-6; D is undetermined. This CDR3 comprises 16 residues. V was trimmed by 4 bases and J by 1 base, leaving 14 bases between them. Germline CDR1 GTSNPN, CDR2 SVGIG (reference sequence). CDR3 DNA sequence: TGTGCCTGGAATCAGGCGTTAGGATCCTATAATTCACCCCTCCACTTT. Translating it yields CAWNQALGSYNSPLHF.

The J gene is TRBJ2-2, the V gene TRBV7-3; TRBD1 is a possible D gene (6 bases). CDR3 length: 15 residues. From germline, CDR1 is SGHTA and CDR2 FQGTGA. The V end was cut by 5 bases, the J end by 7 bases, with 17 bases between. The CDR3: CASSHSLGGGGELFF. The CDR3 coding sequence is TGTGCCAGCAGCCACTCACTTGGGGGCGGCGGGGAGCTGTTTTTT.

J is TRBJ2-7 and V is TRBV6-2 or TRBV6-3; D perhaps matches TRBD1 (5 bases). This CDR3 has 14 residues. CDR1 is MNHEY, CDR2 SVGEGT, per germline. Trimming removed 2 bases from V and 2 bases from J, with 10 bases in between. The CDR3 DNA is TGTGCCAGCAGTTACGACCAGGGTACCTACGAGCAGTACTTC. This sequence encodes CASSYDQGTYEQYF.

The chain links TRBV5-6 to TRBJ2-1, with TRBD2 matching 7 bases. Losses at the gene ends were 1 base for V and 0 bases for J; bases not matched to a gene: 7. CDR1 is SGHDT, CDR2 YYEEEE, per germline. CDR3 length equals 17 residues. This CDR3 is CASSLSRGRFSYNEQFF. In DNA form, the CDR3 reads TGTGCCAGCAGCTTGTCCCGCGGGAGATTCTCCTACAATGAGCAGTTCTTC.

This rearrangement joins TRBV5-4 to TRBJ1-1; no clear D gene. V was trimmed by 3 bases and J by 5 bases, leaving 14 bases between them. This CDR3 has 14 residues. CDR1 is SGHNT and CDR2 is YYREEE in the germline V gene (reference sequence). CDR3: CASSSDLEGTEAFF. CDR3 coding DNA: TGTGCCAGCAGCTCGGACCTGGAGGGAACTGAAGCTTTCTTT.

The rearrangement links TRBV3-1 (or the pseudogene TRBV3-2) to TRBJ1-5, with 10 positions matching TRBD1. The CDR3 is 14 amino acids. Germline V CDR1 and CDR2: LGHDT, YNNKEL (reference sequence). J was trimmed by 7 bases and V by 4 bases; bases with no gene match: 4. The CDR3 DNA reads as TGTGCCAGCAGCCCGGGGACAGGGGACCAGCCCCAGCATTTT. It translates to CASSPGTGDQPQHF.

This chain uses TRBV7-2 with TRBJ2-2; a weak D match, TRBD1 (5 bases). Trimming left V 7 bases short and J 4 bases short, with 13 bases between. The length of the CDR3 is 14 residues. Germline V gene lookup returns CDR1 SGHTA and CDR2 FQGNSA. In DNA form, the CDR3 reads TGTGCCAGCACCCGGACACTTTTCACCGGGGAGCTGTTTTTT. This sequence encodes CASTRTLFTGELFF. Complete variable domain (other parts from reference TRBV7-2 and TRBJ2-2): GAGVSQSPSNKVTEKGKDVELRCDPISGHTALYWYRQSLGQGLEFLIYFQGNSAPDKSGLPSDRFSAERTGGSVSTLTIQRTQQEDSAVYLCASTRTLFTGELFFGEGSRLTVL.

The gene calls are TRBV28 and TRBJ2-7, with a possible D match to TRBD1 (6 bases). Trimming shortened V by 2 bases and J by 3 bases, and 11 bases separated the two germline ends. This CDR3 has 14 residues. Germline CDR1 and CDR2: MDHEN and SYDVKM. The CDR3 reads CASSLGTYRYEQYF. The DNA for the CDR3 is TGTGCCAGCAGTTTAGGGACATACCGCTACGAGCAGTACTTC.

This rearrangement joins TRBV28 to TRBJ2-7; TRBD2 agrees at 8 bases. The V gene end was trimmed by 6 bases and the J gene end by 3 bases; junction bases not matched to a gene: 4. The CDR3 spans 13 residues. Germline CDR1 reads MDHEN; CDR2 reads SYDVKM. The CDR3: CASRLSGSYEQYF. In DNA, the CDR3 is TGTGCCAGCAGGCTGAGCGGGAGCTACGAGCAGTACTTC.

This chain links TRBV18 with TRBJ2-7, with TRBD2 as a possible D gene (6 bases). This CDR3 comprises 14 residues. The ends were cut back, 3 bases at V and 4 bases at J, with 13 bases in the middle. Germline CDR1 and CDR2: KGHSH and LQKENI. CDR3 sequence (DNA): TGTGCCAGCTCACCCCGGGACTTTCCTTACGAGCAGTACTTC. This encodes CASSPRDFPYEQYF.

CDR3 DNA: TGTGCCAGCAGCGTAGCGGGTAGCGGTCCCCCCCAAGAGACCCAGTACTTC. Protein: CASSVAGSGPPQETQYF. The chain couples TRBV9 to TRBJ2-5; tentatively, D is TRBD2 (6 bases). The V gene lost 0 bases and the J gene lost 1 base, with 16 bases spanning the gap. The CDR3 consists of 17 residues. Germline CDR1 and CDR2: SGDLS and YYNGEE.